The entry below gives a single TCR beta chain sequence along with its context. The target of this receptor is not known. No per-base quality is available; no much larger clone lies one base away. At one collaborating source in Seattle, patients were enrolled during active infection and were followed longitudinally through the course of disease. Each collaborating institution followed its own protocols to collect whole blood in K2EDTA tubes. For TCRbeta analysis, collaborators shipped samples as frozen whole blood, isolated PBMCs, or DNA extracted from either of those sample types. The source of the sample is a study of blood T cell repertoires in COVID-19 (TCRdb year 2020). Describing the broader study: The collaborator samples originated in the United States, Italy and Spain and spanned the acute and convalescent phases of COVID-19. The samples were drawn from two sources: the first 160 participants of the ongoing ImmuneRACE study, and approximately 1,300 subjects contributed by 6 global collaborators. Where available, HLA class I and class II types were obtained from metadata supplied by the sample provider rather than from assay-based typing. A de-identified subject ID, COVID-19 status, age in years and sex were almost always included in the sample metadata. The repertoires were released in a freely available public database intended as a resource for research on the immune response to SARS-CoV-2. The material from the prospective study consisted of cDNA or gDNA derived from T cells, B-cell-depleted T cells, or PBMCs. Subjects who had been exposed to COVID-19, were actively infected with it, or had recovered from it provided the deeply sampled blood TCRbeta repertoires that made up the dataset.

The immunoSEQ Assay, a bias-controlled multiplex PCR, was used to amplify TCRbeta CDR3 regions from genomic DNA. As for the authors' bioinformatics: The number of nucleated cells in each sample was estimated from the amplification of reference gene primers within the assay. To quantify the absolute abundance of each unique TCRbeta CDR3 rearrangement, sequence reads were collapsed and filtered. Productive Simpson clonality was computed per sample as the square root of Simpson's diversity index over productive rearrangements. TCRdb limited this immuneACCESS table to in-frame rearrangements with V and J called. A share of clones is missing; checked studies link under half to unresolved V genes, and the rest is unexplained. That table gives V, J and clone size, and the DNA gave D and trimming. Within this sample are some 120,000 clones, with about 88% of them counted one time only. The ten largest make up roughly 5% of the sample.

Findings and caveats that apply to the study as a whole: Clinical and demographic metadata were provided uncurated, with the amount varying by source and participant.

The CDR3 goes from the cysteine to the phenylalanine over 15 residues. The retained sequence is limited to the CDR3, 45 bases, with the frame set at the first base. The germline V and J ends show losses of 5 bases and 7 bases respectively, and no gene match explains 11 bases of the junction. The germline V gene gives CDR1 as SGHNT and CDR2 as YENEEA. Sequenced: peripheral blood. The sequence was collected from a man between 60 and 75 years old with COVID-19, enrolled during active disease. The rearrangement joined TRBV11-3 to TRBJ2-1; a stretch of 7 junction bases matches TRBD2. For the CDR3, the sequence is CASSPGVRERNEQFF. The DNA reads TGTGCCAGCAGCCCCGGGGTGCGGGAGAGGAATGAGCAGTTCTTC.